This T cell receptor (beta chain) was obtained from a study of cytomegalovirus exposure and HLA in healthy donors. The CDR3 covers 11 residues. V trimming: 7 bases; J trimming: 12 bases; junction bases outside the gene matches: 12. Germline values: CDR1 SQVTM, CDR2 ANQGSEA. The primer mix had 60 Vbeta and 13 Jbeta primers. Assay: immunoSEQ multiplex PCR; the TCRdb copy retains only in-frame clones and omits some. The sample records 98,000 or so clones, 77% being singletons. The chain employs TRBV29-1 and TRBJ2-7, with TRBD1 matching 7 bases. The sequencing sample was made of PBMCs. The TCR was taken from a female donor in good health and CMV-seronegative. This CDR3 reads CSGTLGTVWYF. As DNA, the CDR3 is TGCAGCGGTACCCTCGGGACAGTTTGGTACTTC.